The clone carrying this TCR beta chain was recorded many times. Antigen unknown. This record belongs to a study of T-cell reconstitution after alpha-beta-depleted transplantation in children. Study-level findings and limits: About two months after transplant, alpha-beta T cells reportedly came from several hundred expanded graft clones. Some patients' high day-60 TCRbeta diversity was traced to surviving recipient T cells and thymic progenitors. Among T cells one year after transplant, newly produced cells accounted for most counts and diversity.

It was with unique molecular identifiers that the TCRbeta library was prepared. MiXCR, applied by TCRdb to the PCR reads, yields one record per CDR3 protein. The repertoire includes 450,000 to 600,000 distinct CDR3 sequences, 10% to 15% of them detected once, and 2.2% sits in the top ten. The CDR3 runs to 14 residues. Trimming pared 5 bases from V and 4 bases from J, leaving 15 bases between. Germline V gene data show CDR1 as MDHEN and CDR2 as SYDVKM. The TCR was taken from a male patient younger than 18 who had a stem cell transplant for acute myeloid leukemia, so the T cells may come from the graft donor. The sample here was PBMCs, mostly from graft donor cells, taken 360 days after TCRalphabeta/CD19-depleted stem cell transplant. The chain carries TRBV28 and TRBJ2-7; perhaps TRBD2 as D (6 bases). CDR3: CASSQPGLIYEQYF. The DNA of the CDR3 is TGTGCCAGCAGTCAACCGGGACTGATATACGAGCAGTACTTC.